A selection of T cell receptor beta chains follows, all from one sample in a study of blood T cell repertoires in COVID-19. Clones were sequenced by immunoSEQ multiplex PCR, and TCRdb holds only the in-frame ones, with some missing. The sample holds around 200,000 clones, about 83% seen once. The sequenced sample was PBMCs or T cells enriched from blood (not recorded which). These receptors were obtained from a man aged 35 to 55 with acute COVID-19. CDR3s include the opening cysteine and the closing phenylalanine or tryptophan. D genes are given only for firm matches. Rows give clone size only sometimes, using once, few, many, or a class for an expanded clone.

V	D	size	J	CDR3	DNA
TRBV10-2	-	-	TRBJ1-5	CASTGGVGQPQHF	TGCGCCAGCACTGGGGGGGTAGGGCAGCCCCAGCATTTT
TRBV2	-	-	TRBJ2-6	CASSGYSANVLTF	TGTGCCAGCAGTGGGTACAGCGCCAACGTCCTGACTTTC
TRBV19	TRBD1	few	TRBJ1-4	CASRGTGGSYEKLFF	TGTGCCAGTCGAGGGACAGGAGGAAGTTATGAAAAACTGTTTTTT
TRBV10-1	-	-	TRBJ1-3	CASSPQGGQKRSTIYF	TGCGCCAGCAGTCCACAGGGTGGGCAGAAAAGGAGCACCATATATTTT
TRBV28	-	-	TRBJ2-7	CATQQGHF	TGTGCCACTCAACAGGGTCACTTC
TRBV6-1	TRBD1	-	TRBJ2-7	CASTPDGTGAYEQYF	TGTGCCAGCACCCCCGACGGGACAGGGGCCTACGAGCAGTACTTC
TRBV5-4	TRBD1	-	TRBJ2-7	CASSSGQWSSEQYF	TGTGCCAGCAGCTCGGGACAGTGGTCTTCCGAGCAGTACTTC
TRBV7-2	-	-	TRBJ2-5	CASSLMRETQYF	TGTGCCAGCAGCTTGATGCGGGAGACCCAGTACTTC
TRBV5-1	-	-	TRBJ1-4	CASSLGRGAEKLFF	TGCGCCAGCAGCTTGGGCAGGGGTGCTGAAAAACTGTTTTTT
TRBV24-1	-	-	TRBJ1-5	CATRGAREDLPQHF	TGTGCCACCAGGGGGGCCCGGGAAGATCTGCCCCAGCATTTT
TRBV5-1	-	few	TRBJ2-2	CASSPGDRNTGELFF	TGCGCCAGCAGCCCGGGGGACCGAAACACCGGGGAGCTGTTTTTT
TRBV7-9	-	-	TRBJ2-1	CASSLNRLGNEQFF	TGTGCCAGCAGCTTGAACAGGCTTGGCAATGAGCAGTTCTTC
TRBV5-6	-	-	TRBJ2-7	CASSLTGQVYEQYF	TGTGCCAGCAGCCTGACGGGACAAGTTTACGAGCAGTACTTC
TRBV5-1	TRBD1	-	TRBJ1-2	CASSLGQGNYGYTF	TGCGCCAGCAGCCTAGGACAGGGGAACTATGGCTACACCTTC
TRBV7-7	TRBD1	-	TRBJ2-1	CASSLELGQGVDEQFF	TGTGCTAGCAGCTTAGAGTTGGGACAGGGGGTCGATGAGCAGTTCTTC
TRBV28	-	-	TRBJ1-1	CASSLRAGHAEAFF	TGTGCCAGCAGTTTACGGGCAGGGCACGCTGAAGCTTTCTTT
TRBV4-1	-	once	TRBJ1-1	CASSQDSLRESKTKYNTEAFF	TGCGCCAGCAGCCAAGATTCCTTGCGGGAATCAAAGACCAAATATAACACTGAAGCTTTCTTT
TRBV11-1	-	-	TRBJ2-2	CASSAGLGTGELFF	TGTGCCAGCAGCGCCGGACTGGGAACCGGGGAGCTGTTTTTT
TRBV24-1	-	-	TRBJ2-1	CATSDPIWGDSGNSYNEQFF	TGTGCCACCAGTGATCCCATCTGGGGGGATAGCGGTAACTCCTACAATGAGCAGTTCTTC
TRBV29-1	TRBD2	-	TRBJ2-5	CSLSGTSGEVGETQYF	TGCAGCCTTTCCGGGACTAGCGGAGAGGTTGGGGAGACCCAGTACTTC
TRBV7-9	TRBD1	few	TRBJ2-1	CASSYSRDRGDNEQFF	TGTGCCAGCAGTTATAGCCGGGACAGGGGGGACAATGAGCAGTTCTTC
TRBV7-9	-	-	TRBJ2-2	CDSRHGGRLYTGELFF	TGTGATTCACGCCACGGGGGACGCCTCTACACCGGGGAGCTGTTTTTT
TRBV12-3/TRBV12-4	-	-	TRBJ1-1	CASNRGQWTEAFF	TGTGCCAGCAATCGGGGTCAATGGACTGAAGCTTTCTTT
TRBV7-2	-	-	TRBJ2-4	CASSSSRLDSGQNIQYF	TGTGCCAGCAGCTCCTCCAGGTTGGATAGCGGCCAAAACATTCAGTACTTC
TRBV4-2	TRBD2	-	TRBJ2-7	CASSQVSSGRGSYEQYF	TGTGCCAGCAGCCAAGTGTCTAGCGGGAGAGGGTCCTACGAGCAGTACTTC
TRBV6-2/TRBV6-3	-	-	TRBJ2-4	CASSYPLSGVQYF	TGTGCCAGCAGTTACCCCCTCTCAGGGGTTCAGTACTTC
TRBV27	-	once	TRBJ2-7	CASSPTARENYEQYF	TGTGCCAGCAGTCCCACGGCCCGGGAGAACTACGAGCAGTACTTC
TRBV6-5	TRBD1	-	TRBJ1-5	CASTGQGAWQPQHF	TGTGCCAGCACGGGCCAGGGGGCTTGGCAGCCCCAGCATTTT
TRBV6-2/TRBV6-3	-	-	TRBJ1-5	CASSYRDSGNQPQHF	TGTGCCAGCAGTTACAGGGACTCGGGCAATCAGCCCCAGCATTTT
TRBV28	-	once	TRBJ1-6	CASSFIGGSDSPLHF	TGTGCCAGCAGTTTTATAGGGGGTTCTGATTCACCCCTCCACTTT
TRBV10-1	TRBD1	-	TRBJ2-3	CASIDRGFPTGVEETDTQYF	TGCGCCAGTATAGATCGGGGTTTTCCTACAGGGGTGGAAGAGACAGATACGCAGTATTTT
TRBV27	TRBD1	-	TRBJ1-1	CASSLLPGTGSEAFF	TGTGCCAGCAGTCTATTGCCCGGGACAGGCTCAGAAGCTTTCTTT
TRBV27	-	-	TRBJ2-1	CASTRWTGERYEQFF	TGTGCCAGCACCCGATGGACTGGGGAACGGTATGAGCAGTTCTTC
TRBV4-3	TRBD1	-	TRBJ2-7	CASSQFRTGAYEQYF	TGCGCCAGCAGCCAATTTAGGACAGGTGCCTACGAGCAGTACTTC
TRBV6-5	-	-	TRBJ2-1	CASSYSLRASNEQFF	TGTGCCAGCAGTTACTCCTTGCGGGCTTCTAATGAGCAGTTCTTC
TRBV19	TRBD1	-	TRBJ2-5	CASSNRRQGQETQYF	TGTGCCAGTAGTAACCGGAGACAGGGCCAAGAGACCCAGTACTTC
TRBV23-1	-	-	TRBJ2-5	CASSQSTGAGETQYF	TGCGCCAGCAGTCAATCGACGGGAGCCGGGGAGACCCAGTACTTC
TRBV5-1	TRBD2	few	TRBJ2-7	CASSTGTSGTYEQYF	TGCGCCAGCAGCACCGGGACTAGCGGGACCTACGAGCAGTACTTC
TRBV10-1	-	-	TRBJ2-7	CASSESVYEQYF	TGCGCCAGCAGTGAATCGGTTTACGAGCAGTACTTC
TRBV27	-	-	TRBJ2-2	CASRPTRTELNTGELFF	TGTGCCAGCAGACCCACTCGGACAGAGCTGAACACCGGGGAGCTGTTTTTT
TRBV7-9	-	-	TRBJ2-7	CASSLAEEQYF	TGTGCCAGCAGCTTGGCTGAAGAGCAGTACTTC
TRBV6-5	-	-	TRBJ1-2	CASSYSREYGYTF	TGTGCCAGCAGTTACTCGAGAGAATATGGCTACACCTTC
TRBV5-5	TRBD2	once	TRBJ2-4	CASSPLAGGGYIQYF	TGTGCCAGCAGCCCGCTAGCGGGAGGGGGGTACATTCAGTACTTC
TRBV23-1	TRBD1	-	TRBJ2-7	CASARTGIRYEQSADF	TGCGCCAGCGCGAGGACAGGGATACGATACGAGCAGTCGGCGGACTTC
TRBV18	-	-	TRBJ1-1	CASSSPGGARTEAFF	TGTGCCAGCTCGTCCCCGGGGGGCGCGAGAACTGAAGCTTTCTTT
TRBV5-1	TRBD2	-	TRBJ2-5	CASRWSGTQETQYF	TGCGCCAGCAGGTGGAGCGGGACCCAAGAGACCCAGTACTTC
TRBV6-5	-	-	TRBJ2-7	CASSYTAGHEQYF	TGTGCCAGCAGTTACACCGCGGGGCACGAGCAGTACTTC
TRBV5-4	TRBD2	-	TRBJ2-5	CATSSGTSGQETQYF	TGTGCCACCTCGTCGGGGACTAGCGGCCAAGAGACCCAGTACTTC
TRBV3-1/TRBV3-2	-	-	TRBJ2-2	CASSQEGSPGELFF	TGTGCCAGCAGCCAAGAAGGGAGCCCCGGGGAGCTGTTTTTT
TRBV29-1	TRBD2	-	TRBJ2-2	CSVGGVSGRATATGELFF	TGCAGCGTTGGGGGGGTTAGCGGGAGGGCGACAGCGACCGGGGAGCTGTTTTTT
TRBV4-2	TRBD2	-	TRBJ2-3	CASSQDLTSGRALSTDTQYF	TGTGCCAGCAGCCAAGACCTGACTAGCGGGAGGGCTTTGAGCACAGATACGCAGTATTTT
TRBV6-5	TRBD1	-	TRBJ1-5	CASSDDRGDQPQHF	TGTGCCAGCAGCGACGACAGGGGCGATCAGCCCCAGCATTTT
TRBV6-5	-	-	TRBJ1-2	CASSYRRDDNYGYTF	TGTGCCAGCAGTTACCGGAGAGACGACAACTATGGCTACACCTTC
TRBV2	TRBD1	few	TRBJ1-6	CASVGDRVVSPLHF	TGTGCCAGCGTAGGGGACAGGGTGGTTTCACCCCTCCACTTT